A selection of T cell receptor beta chains follows, all from one sample in a study of cytomegalovirus exposure and HLA in healthy donors. Sequencing used immunoSEQ multiplex PCR; TCRdb keeps in-frame clones, though not all of them. The profile shows about 160,000 clones, approximately 88% of them singletons. The sample consisted of PBMCs. The receptors come from a boy between 2 and 10 years old in good health and CMV-seronegative. The CDR3 runs from the conserved cysteine through the conserved F or W. The D gene is left open where the match is weak. For some rows the clone size is stated as once, few or many, or as a class when expanded; others skip it.

clone size	V gene	CDR3 length	J gene	D gene	CDR3 DNA	CDR3 protein
.	TRBV18	14	TRBJ2-1	TRBD2	TGTGCCAGCACACTAGCGGACTCCTACAATGAGCAGTTCTTC	CASTLADSYNEQFF
once	TRBV6-1	14	TRBJ2-1	TRBD1	TGTGCCAGCAGTGGGGGACAGGCCTACAATGAGCAGTTCTTC	CASSGGQAYNEQFF
once	TRBV2	14	TRBJ2-7	.	TGTGCCAGCAGGGAGACCGGGATTTGGGACGAGCAGTACTTC	CASRETGIWDEQYF
.	TRBV21-1	17	TRBJ2-1	.	TGTGCCAGCAGCAAAGCTCTACTAGCGAGGTGGGCGAATGAGCAGTTCTTC	CASSKALLARWANEQFF
.	TRBV9	15	TRBJ2-3	TRBD2	TGTGCCAGCAGCGCAAGCGGGAGACGAACAGATACGCAGTATTTT	CASSASGRRTDTQYF
.	TRBV18	16	TRBJ1-5	.	TGTGCCAGCTCACCTCTAATGACAGAAGGCAATCAGCCCCAGCATTTT	CASSPLMTEGNQPQHF
.	TRBV5-5	14	TRBJ1-1	.	TGTGCCAGCAGCTTGGTTGGGACATCGATTGAAGCTTTCTTT	CASSLVGTSIEAFF
.	TRBV6-5	14	TRBJ2-1	.	TGTGCCAGCAGTTACTCGCTGCAGGGCAGTGAGCAGTTCTTC	CASSYSLQGSEQFF
once	TRBV6-5	14	TRBJ1-1	TRBD1	TGTGCCAGCAGGGACAGGGTAAAGAACACTGAAGCTTTCTTT	CASRDRVKNTEAFF
.	TRBV30	15	TRBJ2-3	.	TGTGCCTGTTATGACCAGGGGCTTAGCACAGATACGCAGTATTTT	CACYDQGLSTDTQYF
.	TRBV4-3	17	TRBJ2-1	TRBD2	TGCGCCAGCAGCCAAGTACCACGGGAGGGCTTCTCCAATGAGCAGTTCTTC	CASSQVPREGFSNEQFF
once	TRBV10-3	15	TRBJ2-5	TRBD1	TGTGCCATCAGTGAGCCTACAGGGGGCTGGGGGACCCAGTACTTC	CAISEPTGGWGTQYF
.	TRBV25-1	14	TRBJ1-6	.	TGTGCCAGCAGTTTTCCGGGGTACGGTTCACCCCTCCACTTT	CASSFPGYGSPLHF
.	TRBV5-1	14	TRBJ1-1	.	TGCGCCAGCAGCCTCTCCCAGGGGAACACTGAAGCTTTCTTT	CASSLSQGNTEAFF
.	TRBV7-6	12	TRBJ2-3	TRBD1	TGTGCCAGCAGCTTAGAGGGACAGACCCCGTATTTT	CASSLEGQTPYF
once	TRBV5-5	16	TRBJ2-5	TRBD1	TGTGCCAGCAGCCCCGGGACAGGGGGGAAAGGAGAGACCCAGTACTTC	CASSPGTGGKGETQYF
.	TRBV7-6	14	TRBJ2-7	.	TGTGCCAGCAGCGTCTCGGGTCCCTCCTACGAGCAGTACTTC	CASSVSGPSYEQYF
once	TRBV30	12	TRBJ1-2	TRBD1	TGTGCCTGGAGTGGACAGGGGAGCGGCTACACCTTC	CAWSGQGSGYTF
.	TRBV7-2	12	TRBJ2-3	.	TGTGCCAGCAGCTTATACACAGATACGCAGTATTTT	CASSLYTDTQYF
.	TRBV30	13	TRBJ2-5	.	TGTGCCTGGAGTGTTTCGGGGTATGAGACCCAGTACTTC	CAWSVSGYETQYF
.	TRBV6-5	15	TRBJ1-1	TRBD1	TGTGCCAGCAGTCGGACAGGGACTATGAACACTGAAGCTTTCTTT	CASSRTGTMNTEAFF
.	TRBV7-2	13	TRBJ1-2	.	TGTGCCAGCAGCTCACAGGGAGGGAATGGCTACACCTTC	CASSSQGGNGYTF
.	TRBV11-2	16	TRBJ1-3	.	TGTGCCAGCAGCTTAAACTCCTTCGGCTCTGGAAACACCATATATTTT	CASSLNSFGSGNTIYF
.	TRBV15	17	TRBJ2-2	TRBD2	TGTGCCACCAGCAGATCTGGGGCGGGGGGGCCAGGCGGGGAGCTGTTTTTT	CATSRSGAGGPGGELFF